This entry lists 7 T cell receptor beta chains sequenced from one sample in a study of CD8+CD57+ T cells in acquired aplastic anemia. TCR beta VDJ and CDR3 profiling used genomic DNA as template. MiXCR, applied by TCRdb to the reads, yields one record per CDR3 protein. The sample contains hundreds of thousands of distinct CDR3 sequences, roughly 64% of which appear only once. The sequenced sample was sorted CD4+, CD8+, or CD8+CD57+ T cells (not recorded which) from PBMCs. These receptors all stem from a human donor in good health, serving as a control.

The V and J genes are TRBV29-1 and TRBJ1-1; D unclear. V was clipped by 3 bases and J by 10 bases, with 21 bases between them. Looked up from germline, CDR1 is SQVTM and CDR2 is ANQGSEA. The CDR3 consists of 14 residues. This CDR3 is CSVDFSGFQRRAFF. The CDR3 coding sequence is TGCAGCGTTGATTTTTCGGGCTTCCAGAGACGAGCTTTCTTT.

This chain connects TRBV12-3 or TRBV12-4 to TRBJ1-5, with a tentative D call TRBD1 (5 bases). The CDR3 covers 13 residues. V gave up 5 bases and J gave up 14 bases, with 19 bases separating them. CDR3 in amino acids: CASSPGTSGPEHF. Written as DNA, the CDR3 is TGTGCCAGCAGTCCCGGGACTAGCGGTCCCGAGCATTTT.

This clonotype was found many times. V usage is TRBV7-2 and J usage is TRBJ2-1, with TRBD2 identical over 7 bases. V was pared by 5 bases and J by 9 bases, with 1 base of the junction left unmatched. Germline V gene lookup returns CDR1 SGHTA and CDR2 FQGNSA. The CDR3 covers 11 residues. The CDR3 DNA reads TGTGCCAGCAGCCAGCGGGGTGAGCAGTTCTTC. Protein product: CASSQRGEQFF.

This clonotype has just a few counts. The rearrangement joins TRBV2 to TRBJ1-1; 7 bases align to TRBD1. V was pared by 8 bases and J by 1 base, with 1 base of the junction left unmatched. The CDR3 has 12 amino acids. CDR1 is SNHLY, CDR2 FYNNEI, per germline. The DNA for the CDR3 is TGTGCCAGCGGGGACAGGAACACTGAAGCTTTCTTT. Residues: CASGDRNTEAFF.

This sequence joins TRBV7-3 and TRBJ2-2, with a possible D match to TRBD1 (7 bases). Germline V gene lookup returns CDR1 SGHTA and CDR2 FQGTGA. The ends were cut back, 4 bases at V and 7 bases at J, with 16 bases in the middle. The CDR3 totals 15 residues. CDR3 DNA: TGTGCCAGCAGCTCTAACACAGGGGAGGTCGGGGAGCTGTTTTTT. Protein sequence: CASSSNTGEVGELFF. The full variable domain, completed using reference TRBV7-3 and TRBJ2-2, is GAGVSQTPSNKVTEKGKYVELRCDPISGHTALYWYRQSLGQGPEFLIYFQGTGAADDSGLPNDRFFAVRPEGSVSTLKIQRTERGDSAVYLCASSSNTGEVGELFFGEGSRLTVL.

This rearrangement joins TRBV5-1 to TRBJ1-6, with 11 positions matching TRBD1. Germline CDR1 and CDR2: SGHRS and YFSETQ. The junction had 4 bases not matched to a gene; V was cut back by 1 base and J by 10 bases. There are 15 residues in the CDR3. DNA for the CDR3: TGCGCCAGCAGCTTGAGGGACAGGGGGAGCTCACCCCTCCACTTT. As protein: CASSLRDRGSSPLHF. Full variable domain (remainder filled in from reference TRBV5-1 and TRBJ1-6): KAGVTQTPRYLIKTRGQQVTLSCSPISGHRSVSWYQQTPGQGLQFLFEYFSETQRNKGNFPGRFSGRQFSNSRSEMNVSTLELGDSALYLCASSLRDRGSSPLHFGNGTRLTVT.

V is TRBV19 and J is TRBJ1-5; D perhaps matches TRBD1 (6 bases). CDR1 is LNHDA and CDR2 is SQIVND in the germline V gene (reference sequence). The CDR3 runs to 15 residues. Trimming shortened V by 9 bases and J by 6 bases, and 21 bases separated the two germline ends. The CDR3 DNA reads as TGTGCCAGCAGGGCCCGGGCAGGGGAGGGTCAGCCCCAGCATTTT. It encodes CASRARAGEGQPQHF. Full variable domain (outside the CDR3, taken from reference TRBV19 and TRBJ1-5): DGGITQSPKYLFRKEGQNVTLSCEQNLNHDAMYWYRQDPGQGLRLIYYSQIVNDFQKGDIAEGYSVSREKKESFPLTVTSAQKNPTAFYLCASRARAGEGQPQHFGDGTRLSIL.